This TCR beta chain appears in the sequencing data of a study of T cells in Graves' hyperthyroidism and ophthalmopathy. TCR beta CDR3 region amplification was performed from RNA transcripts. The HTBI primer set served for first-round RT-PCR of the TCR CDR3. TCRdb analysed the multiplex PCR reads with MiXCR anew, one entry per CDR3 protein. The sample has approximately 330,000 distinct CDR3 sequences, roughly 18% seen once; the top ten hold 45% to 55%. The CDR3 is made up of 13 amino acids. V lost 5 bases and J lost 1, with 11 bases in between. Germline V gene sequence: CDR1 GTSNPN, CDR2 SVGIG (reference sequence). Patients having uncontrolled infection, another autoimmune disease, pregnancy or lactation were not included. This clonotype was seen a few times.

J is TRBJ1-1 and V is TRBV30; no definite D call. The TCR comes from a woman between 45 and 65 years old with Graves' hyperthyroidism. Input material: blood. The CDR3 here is CAWSWIENTEAFF. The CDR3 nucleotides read TGTGCCTGGTCCTGGATTGAGAACACTGAAGCTTTCTTT. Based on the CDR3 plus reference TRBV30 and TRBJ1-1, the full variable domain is SQTIHQWPATLVQPVGSPLSLECTVEGTSNPNLYWYRQAAGRGLQLLFYSVGIGQISSEVPQNLSASRPQDRQFILSSKKLLLSDSGFYLCAWSWIENTEAFFGQGTRLTVV.